A single sample gave rise to the 5 T cell receptor beta chains below, sequenced in a study of vaccination and CD4 T cells after COVID-19. The antigens of these receptors remain unknown. The Oncomine TCR Beta short-read assay was applied to DNA of cultured CD4+ T cells. TCRdb re-called the PCR reads through MiXCR, storing one row per CDR3 protein. The data contain about 26,000 distinct CDR3 sequences, roughly 64% of them singletons. Treatment specified: roughly ten-day PBMC culture with coronavirus spike peptide pools or control peptides (ViraFEST assay). The sample comprised CD4+ T cells from blood, cultured in vitro. The receptors derive from a human donor who had recovered from COVID-19.

The V and J genes are TRBV6-1 and TRBJ1-2; tentative D call: TRBD1 (5 bases). The germline gives CDR1 MNHNS, CDR2 SASEGT. Deletions cut 6 bases from V and 8 bases from J, with 25 bases between. The CDR3 length is 16 residues. The CDR3 reads CASSSSGTQSWSGYTF. CDR3 DNA sequence: TGTGCCAGCAGCAGTTCCGGGACCCAGTCCTGGAGCGGCTACACCTTC.

This chain connects TRBV11-2 to TRBJ1-1, with unresolved D. The CDR3 sequence is 13 residues long. V shed 1 base and J shed 3 bases, with 6 bases lying between them. The germline CDR1 and CDR2 sequences are SGHAT and FQNNGV. The CDR3 nucleotides read TGTGCCAGCAGCTTAGGTTTTGACACTGAAGCTTTCTTT. Amino acids: CASSLGFDTEAFF.

This sequence joins TRBV2 and TRBJ1-2, with no clear D. The CDR3 is made up of 8 amino acids. Germline V gene data show CDR1 as SNHLY and CDR2 as FYNNEI. V lost 9 bases and J lost 6, with 2 bases in between. CDR3: CARHGYTF. CDR3 DNA sequence: TGTGCCAGACATGGCTACACCTTC. Based on the CDR3 plus reference TRBV2 and TRBJ1-2, the full variable domain is EPEVTQTPSHQVTQMGQEVILRCVPISNHLYFYWYRQILGQKVEFLVSFYNNEISEKSEIFDDQFSVERPDGSNFTLKIRSTKLEDSAMYFCARHGYTFGSGTRLTVV.

This chain uses TRBV6-5 with TRBJ1-2, with a weak D call TRBD1 (5 bases). The CDR3 runs 18 residues. V was cut by 0 bases and J by 6 bases, with 23 bases left in between. Germline V lookup: CDR1 MNHEY, CDR2 SVGAGI. This CDR3 is CASSYSLGTGKREHGYTF. CDR3 nucleotide sequence: TGTGCCAGCAGTTACTCGCTTGGGACTGGCAAAAGGGAGCATGGCTACACCTTC.

With regard to this clonotype: The junction differs from germline at one of its ends, possibly a read error. This sequence joins TRBV20-1 and TRBJ2-7; D gene unclear. The CDR3 covers 10 residues. CDR1 DFQATT and CDR2 SNEGSKA come from the germline V gene (reference sequence). Here the CDR3 DNA reads TGTCGCGCGGACTCCTACGAGCAGTACTTC. Translating gives CRADSYEQYF.